The source of this TCR beta chain is a study of a mutant IDH1 vaccine in newly diagnosed glioma. Background on the study: Following radiotherapy alone, or alongside temozolomide cycles, vaccination was started after an interval of 4-6 weeks.

About this clone: Its antigen is not known.

This table comes from immunoSEQ multiplex PCR, and its TCRdb copy is limited to in-frame clones, with some not included. This sample has some 60,000 clones, with roughly four fifths found just once. Broader study findings: Altogether, 85% to 95% of patients exhibited vaccine-induced immune responses. Apparently unrelated to pseudoprogression were changes in the top peripheral T cell clonotypes.

Described time point: week 11, during vaccination. The study gave 300 ug of mutant IDH1 20-mer peptide per vaccine dose, with topical imiquimod. Each tumor in the donors was a new WHO grade 3 or 4 astrocytoma, IDH1-mutant and ATRX-lost. This clonotype was sampled from a man aged 25 to 45 with glioma. Here the sequenced sample was PBMCs, taken from a glioma patient whose treatment included an IDH1 peptide vaccine.

CDR3 sequence (DNA): TGCGCCAGCAGCCAAGATACTATAGGGAATGGCTACACCTTC. This translates into CASSQDTIGNGYTF. The chain is built from TRBV4-1 and TRBJ1-2; D unresolved. Looked up from germline, CDR1 is MGHRA and CDR2 is YSYEKL. V lost 0 bases and J 6 bases, leaving 11 bases between the germline ends. This CDR3 spans 14 amino acids.